One sample yielded the 30 T cell receptor beta chains listed below, sequenced in a study of CD8 T cells in ankylosing spondylitis. In TCRdb, the 5' RACE reads were re-called with MiXCR into one record per CDR3 protein. Of 9,700 or so distinct CDR3 sequences listed, about 6% are singletons. Sequencing used blood, either unsorted or a sorted T cell fraction (not recorded which). These receptor sequences come from a female donor with ankylosing spondylitis or in good health (not recorded which).

The CDR3 region has the DNA TGTGCCAGCAGCGGAGACATCACAGCCACTAGCGACTACAATGAGCAGTTCTTC. Its protein product is CASSGDITATSDYNEQFF. The chain links TRBV9 to TRBJ2-1; 7 bases line up with TRBD2. The junction had 15 bases not matched to a gene; V was cut back by 3 bases and J by 3 bases. CDR1 SGDLS and CDR2 YYNGEE come from the germline V gene. The CDR3 loop spans 18 amino acids.

In its sample, this clonotype was seen a few times. The chain is built from TRBV9 and TRBJ2-1; no clear D gene. Germline V gene lookup returns CDR1 SGDLS and CDR2 YYNGEE. This CDR3 region has 12 residues. V was clipped by 4 bases and J by 8 bases, with 10 bases between them. CDR3 in amino acids: CASSNWGDEQFF. CDR3 in DNA: TGTGCCAGCAGCAATTGGGGTGATGAGCAGTTCTTC.

This clonotype is deemed medium-sized. As DNA, the CDR3 is TGTGCCAGCAGCGTAGGGGGGGCTAGTATCAATGAGCAGTTCTTC. Translation: CASSVGGASINEQFF. The chain uses TRBV9 and TRBJ2-1; D could derive from TRBD1 or TRBD2 (6 bases each). Germline CDR1 SGDLS, CDR2 YYNGEE. V lost 0 bases and J 6 bases, leaving 13 bases between the germline ends. The CDR3 sequence is 15 residues long. The whole variable domain, filled in from reference TRBV9 and TRBJ2-1, reads DSGVTQTPKHLITATGQRVTLRCSPRSGDLSVYWYQQSLDQGLQFLIQYYNGEERAKGNILERFSAQQFPDLHSELNLSSLELGDSALYFCASSVGGASINEQFFGPGTRLTVL.

Judged by abundance, this clonotype is medium-sized (0.01 to 0.1%). The rearrangement uses TRBV9 and TRBJ1-2; 10 nucleotides line up with TRBD1. In germline, CDR1 is SGDLS, CDR2 YYNGEE. The CDR3 is made up of 19 amino acids. The junction had 23 bases not matched to a gene; V was cut back by 4 bases and J by 8 bases. The CDR3: CASSPIFWTGGTLLFGYTF. The CDR3 DNA reads as TGTGCCAGCAGCCCTATATTCTGGACAGGGGGAACCTTACTCTTCGGCTACACCTTC. Full variable domain (missing parts from reference TRBV9 and TRBJ1-2): DSGVTQTPKHLITATGQRVTLRCSPRSGDLSVYWYQQSLDQGLQFLIQYYNGEERAKGNILERFSAQQFPDLHSELNLSSLELGDSALYFCASSPIFWTGGTLLFGYTFGSGTRLTVV.

At least ten counts were recorded for this clonotype. V is TRBV9 and J is TRBJ2-3, with D tentatively TRBD2 (5 bases). The CDR3 has 16 residues. The V end was cut by 3 bases, the J end by 0 bases, with 14 bases between. Germline V gene data show CDR1 as SGDLS and CDR2 as YYNGEE. The CDR3 nucleotides read TGTGCCAGCAGCGGAGAGGTAGCGTCTAGCACAGATACGCAGTATTTT. Translated: CASSGEVASSTDTQYF.

There are many counts of this clonotype. V is TRBV9 and J is TRBJ2-1; TRBD1 might be the D (6 bases). The CDR3 spans 16 residues. Trimming took 4 bases from V and 0 from J, leaving 14 bases between them. Germline V gene data show CDR1 as SGDLS and CDR2 as YYNGEE. The CDR3, as DNA: TGTGCCAGCAGCCTAACAGGGCCGAGCTCCTACAATGAGCAGTTCTTC. Protein sequence: CASSLTGPSSYNEQFF.

This clonotype was seen a handful of times. The chain joins TRBV9 to TRBJ2-3, with D perhaps being TRBD1 or TRBD2 (5 bases each). V was trimmed by 0 bases and J by 0 bases, leaving 8 bases between them. The CDR3 extends over 15 amino acids. The germline V gene encodes CDR1 SGDLS and CDR2 YYNGEE. The CDR3, as DNA: TGTGCCAGCAGCGTAGAATGGGACAGCACAGATACGCAGTATTTT. As protein: CASSVEWDSTDTQYF.

The sample holds many counts of this clonotype. This chain connects TRBV9 to TRBJ2-3; 7 bases match TRBD1. The CDR3 has 16 residues. Germline V gene lookup returns CDR1 SGDLS and CDR2 YYNGEE. With 4 bases clipped from V and 0 bases from J, the junction kept 8 bases outside the gene matches. This CDR3 is CASSLGETGSTDTQYF. The CDR3 nucleotides are TGTGCCAGCAGCTTAGGGGAGACAGGGAGCACAGATACGCAGTATTTT.

This clonotype was counted many times. The genes are TRBV9 and TRBJ2-7; 13 bases agree with TRBD2. Germline-derived CDR1 and CDR2 are SGDLS and YYNGEE. The trim removed 3 bases at V and 2 bases at J, leaving 8 bases unmatched. The CDR3 has 17 amino acids. CDR3 nucleotide sequence: TGTGCCAGCAGCGCGGGACTAGCGGGGCCTCTCCCCTACGAGCAGTACTTC. It encodes CASSAGLAGPLPYEQYF.

This clonotype was seen many times. The chain links TRBV9 to TRBJ2-3; 8 bases are shared with TRBD2. Germline V gives CDR1 SGDLS, CDR2 YYNGEE. This CDR3 has 17 amino acids. Germline trimming cut 1 base from V and 2 bases from J; bases unmatched to any gene: 9. CDR3 sequence reads: CASSVNERGGATDTQYF. CDR3 bases: TGTGCCAGCAGCGTAAACGAACGGGGGGGGGCCACAGATACGCAGTATTTT.

This clonotype was detected ten times or more. The J gene is TRBJ2-5, the V gene TRBV9, with D perhaps matching TRBD2 (6 bases). CDR1 SGDLS and CDR2 YYNGEE come from the germline V gene. The CDR3 length is 14 residues. V gave up 3 bases and J gave up 5 bases, with 14 bases separating them. The CDR3 region has the DNA TGTGCCAGCAGCGGACTGGAGGCGGGGGAGACCCAGTACTTC. Translating gives CASSGLEAGETQYF.

This clonotype was seen at least ten times. The genes are TRBV9 and TRBJ2-3, with 8 bases identical to TRBD2. V dropped 3 bases and J dropped 3; count of bases not matched to a gene: 15. This CDR3 has 18 residues. Germline-derived CDR1 and CDR2 are SGDLS and YYNGEE. The CDR3 DNA reads as TGTGCCAGCAGCGCTCCGGAATGGGGGACTAGAGAAACAGATACGCAGTATTTT. Translated: CASSAPEWGTRETDTQYF.

This clonotype was counted many times. V usage is TRBV2 and J usage is TRBJ2-7, with 11 bases identical to TRBD1. Looked up from germline, CDR1 is SNHLY and CDR2 is FYNNEI. CDR3 size: 14 residues. The V gene end was trimmed by 11 bases and the J gene end by 2 bases; junction bases not matched to a gene: 8. CDR3 residues: CAGPPDRGPYEQYF. CDR3 in DNA: TGTGCCGGACCACCGGACAGGGGGCCCTACGAGCAGTACTTC.

The chain recombines TRBV9 with TRBJ2-7; no clear D gene. The CDR3 runs 14 residues. V was cut by 0 bases and J by 5 bases, with 12 bases left in between. The V gene's germline CDR1 is SGDLS and CDR2 YYNGEE. This CDR3 reads CASSVGGMGNEQYF. For the CDR3, the DNA is TGTGCCAGCAGCGTAGGTGGCATGGGAAACGAGCAGTACTTC.

This clonotype was seen repeatedly, ten times or more. V is TRBV21-1 and J is TRBJ1-1; the D call in the table, TRBD1, was not verified against the DNA. TRBV21-1 is termed a pseudogene. The CDR3 consists of 17 residues. The CDR3 reads CASSKAGDTGSGTEAFF. CDR3 nucleotide sequence: TGTGCCAGCAGCAAAGCGGGGGACACAGGGAGCGGCACTGAAGCTTTCTTT.

This clonotype was recorded at least ten times. In DNA form, the CDR3 reads TGTGCCAGCAGCCCTGATACAGGGATTCCCTCCTACGAGCAGTACTTC. It is translated as CASSPDTGIPSYEQYF. This chain links TRBV9 with TRBJ2-7; TRBD1 is a possible D gene (6 bases). Between the trimmed V and J ends, which lost 4 bases and 0 bases, there was a span of 17 bases. Looked up from germline, CDR1 is SGDLS and CDR2 is YYNGEE. This CDR3 spans 16 amino acids.

In this sample, this clonotype is medium-sized. The rearrangement uses TRBV9 and TRBJ2-6; TRBD2 matches at 10 bases. Germline V CDR1 and CDR2: SGDLS, YYNGEE. J lost 0 bases, V lost 4 bases, and 10 bases had no gene match. The CDR3 length is 19 residues. The CDR3 loop reads CASSPRGTSESSGANVLTF. CDR3 bases: TGTGCCAGCAGCCCCCGGGGGACTAGCGAGAGCTCTGGGGCCAACGTCCTGACTTTC.

This clonotype was picked up many times. The chain employs TRBV9 and TRBJ2-2; possible D gene TRBD2, 5 bases. The CDR3 length is 16 residues. Germline assignment: CDR1 SGDLS and CDR2 YYNGEE. V was pared by 4 bases and J by 0 bases, with 13 bases between. CDR3 nucleotide sequence: TGTGCCAGCAGCCCCCGGGGAGCGACGAACACCGGGGAGCTGTTTTTT. This codes for CASSPRGATNTGELFF.

This clonotype was detected ten times or more. The genes are TRBV9 and TRBJ1-1; D gene uncertain. CDR1 and CDR2 from the germline V gene are SGDLS and YYNGEE. The CDR3 contains 14 residues. The V end was cut by 0 bases, the J end by 2 bases, with 8 bases between. This chain's CDR3 is CASSVEGGNTEAFF. CDR3 sequence (DNA): TGTGCCAGCAGCGTAGAGGGAGGAAACACTGAAGCTTTCTTT. Using reference TRBV9 and TRBJ1-1 for the parts outside the CDR3, the full variable domain is DSGVTQTPKHLITATGQRVTLRCSPRSGDLSVYWYQQSLDQGLQFLIQYYNGEERAKGNILERFSAQQFPDLHSELNLSSLELGDSALYFCASSVEGGNTEAFFGQGTRLTVV.

The table lists this clonotype with many counts. The chain is built from TRBV9 and TRBJ2-3; 7 positions match TRBD2. The CDR3 has 15 amino acids. In germline, CDR1 is SGDLS, CDR2 YYNGEE. V lost 4 bases and J lost 1; bases outside the gene matches: 6. The CDR3 sequence: CASSPGTTGTDTQYF. The CDR3 DNA is TGTGCCAGCAGCCCCGGGACTACTGGCACAGATACGCAGTATTTT.

This clonotype was counted many times. CDR3 amino acids: CASRGLTGELFF. The CDR3 DNA follows: TGTGCCAGCAGAGGGCTCACCGGGGAGCTGTTTTTT. The chain is built from TRBV9 and TRBJ2-2; no firm D call. The CDR3 runs 12 residues. Deletions cut 5 bases from V and 4 bases from J, with 6 bases between. Looked up from germline, CDR1 is SGDLS and CDR2 is YYNGEE.

This clonotype showed up many times. CDR3 nucleotides: TGTGCCAGCAGCCTCAACAGGGAGGGTGGAACTGAAGCTTTCTTT. It specifies CASSLNREGGTEAFF. The chain has TRBV9 and TRBJ1-1, with D possibly TRBD1 on 6 matching bases. Germline V gene sequence: CDR1 SGDLS, CDR2 YYNGEE. The length of the CDR3 is 15 residues. V lost 4 bases and J 5 bases, leaving 18 bases between the germline ends.

This clonotype came up a few times. The chain uses TRBV9 and TRBJ2-2, with D possibly TRBD2 on 7 matching bases. This CDR3 has 15 amino acids. V was shortened by 6 bases and J by 4 bases, with 16 bases between the two germline ends. The V gene's germline CDR1 is SGDLS and CDR2 YYNGEE. CDR3 loop: CASTRGGAGTGELFF. In DNA form, the CDR3 reads TGTGCCAGCACTCGAGGGGGGGCTGGCACCGGGGAGCTGTTTTTT. Drawing the rest from reference TRBV9 and TRBJ2-2, the complete variable domain is DSGVTQTPKHLITATGQRVTLRCSPRSGDLSVYWYQQSLDQGLQFLIQYYNGEERAKGNILERFSAQQFPDLHSELNLSSLELGDSALYFCASTRGGAGTGELFFGEGSRLTVL.

This clonotype was seen many times. The chain uses TRBV9 and TRBJ2-5; the match to TRBD2 covers 10 bases. J gave up 5 bases and V 0 bases, and 4 bases lay outside the gene matches. Germline V gives CDR1 SGDLS, CDR2 YYNGEE. CDR3 length: 15 amino acids. The CDR3 nucleotides are TGTGCCAGCAGCGTAGCGGCTAGCGGGAGCGAGACCCAGTACTTC. It yields the protein CASSVAASGSETQYF.

This clonotype was observed a single time. This likely comes from a read error, as the CDR3 has no conserved phenylalanine or tryptophan at its end. The chain couples TRBV9 to TRBJ2-5; 10 bases are a match to TRBD1. CDR3 length: 16 amino acids. The germline V gene encodes CDR1 SGDLS and CDR2 YYNGEE. J gave up 2 bases and V 3 bases, and 7 bases lay outside the gene matches. The chain's CDR3 is CASSEAGTGVQETQYL. The CDR3 DNA sequence: TGTGCCAGCAGCGAGGCCGGGACAGGGGTTCAAGAGACCCAGTACCTC.

By share, this clonotype ranks as medium-sized. The chain has TRBV9 and TRBJ1-2; 7 bases are a match to TRBD1. CDR1 and CDR2 (germline): SGDLS, YYNGEE. After removal of 4 bases from V and 4 bases from J, the junction contained 7 bases not matched to a gene. The CDR3 contains 14 residues. Here the CDR3 reads CASSPGTVPYGYTF. DNA for the CDR3: TGTGCCAGCAGCCCCGGGACAGTCCCCTATGGCTACACCTTC.

This sequence joins TRBV9 and TRBJ2-1, with 7 bases matching TRBD2. Germline CDR1 is SGDLS and CDR2 is YYNGEE. The length of the CDR3 is 13 residues. The J segment lost 12 bases and the V segment lost 0 bases, leaving 6 bases of the junction unmatched. CDR3 in DNA: TGTGCCAGCAGCGTAGTTTCGGGGGGAGGGCAGTTCTTC. It translates to CASSVVSGGGQFF.

This clonotype is categorized as medium-sized. CDR3 nucleotide sequence: TGTGCCAGCAGCGTAGGGAGCGGGGGCTTTGGGAATGAGCAGTTCTTC. This gives the protein CASSVGSGGFGNEQFF. This chain links TRBV9 with TRBJ2-1; 8 bases are a match to TRBD2. CDR3 length: 16 residues. Trimming at V came to 0 bases and at J to 7 bases, leaving 9 bases not matched to a gene. In germline, CDR1 is SGDLS, CDR2 YYNGEE.

This clonotype is categorized as medium-sized. J is TRBJ1-5 and V is TRBV9; unclear D gene. CDR3 size: 14 residues. With 0 bases removed from V and 2 bases from J, the gap between germline ends came to 6 bases. Looked up from germline, CDR1 is SGDLS and CDR2 is YYNGEE. Here the CDR3 DNA reads TGTGCCAGCAGCGTAGGTTGGGGCAATCAGCCCCAGCATTTT. This encodes CASSVGWGNQPQHF.

The V gene is TRBV9, the J gene TRBJ2-2; D may be TRBD2 (7 bases). V was pared by 6 bases and J by 5 bases, with 17 bases between. CDR3 length equals 15 residues. The V gene's germline CDR1 is SGDLS and CDR2 YYNGEE. The CDR3 coding sequence is TGTGCCAGCACCGGGGGGCCATCCCGAACCGGGGAGCTGTTTTTT. It yields the protein CASTGGPSRTGELFF.